This record concerns one TCR beta chain sequence. What it binds is unknown. The record originates from a study of cytomegalovirus exposure and HLA in healthy donors. Study results and limitations: Over 150 TCR beta chains were listed as cytomegalovirus-associated.

V lost 9 bases, J lost 4 bases, and 7 bases lay in between. The CDR3 is 11 amino acids. Germline CDR1 and CDR2: LNHDA and SQIVND (reference sequence). Profiled with immunoSEQ multiplex PCR; TCRdb holds only in-frame clones, not every one. The profile covers about 200,000 clones, with approximately 87% appearing a single time and roughly 5.4% taken by the ten largest. Specimen: PBMCs. The sequence came from a woman between 18 and 29 years old in good health and CMV-seronegative. J is TRBJ2-1 and V is TRBV19; D is uncertain. In DNA form, the CDR3 reads TGTGCCAGCCGGATATACAATGAGCAGTTCTTC. Protein: CASRIYNEQFF.